This T cell receptor beta chain derives from a study of cytomegalovirus exposure and HLA in healthy donors. The length of the CDR3 is 15 residues. Germline CDR1 MNHEY, CDR2 SMNVEV (reference sequence). Losses at the gene ends were 6 bases for V and 6 bases for J; bases not matched to a gene: 11. In the PCR, 60 Vbeta and 13 Jbeta primers were used. Sequenced by immunoSEQ multiplex PCR; TCRdb stores in-frame clones only, minus some. This table has about 130,000 clones, around three quarters appearing once. The TCR originated in a woman in her fifties or sixties in good health and CMV-seronegative. Sequencing was performed on PBMCs. The chain is built from TRBV27 and TRBJ2-7; 10 nucleotides align to TRBD2. The CDR3: CASSPTPTSGPEQYF. CDR3 DNA: TGTGCCAGCAGCCCCACCCCGACTAGCGGGCCCGAGCAGTACTTC.